The subject of this entry is one TCR beta chain. The antigen is unknown. This sample is part of a study of T cell repertoires in cytomegalovirus infection. Turning to the study itself: Evidence of both CMV infection and a matching HLA type came from public TCR beta signatures. Overall study results and limits: Summed frequency of shared TCR beta families picked out CMV carriers who also had the relevant HLA. Across the ex vivo response, the dominant clonotypes were HLA-C-restricted CMV-specific TCR beta clonotypes.

TCRdb analysed the reads with MiXCR anew, one entry per CDR3 protein. This repertoire shows about 230,000 distinct CDR3 sequences, 5% to 8.5% found once; its top ten account for around 6.5%. Trimming cost V 0 bases and J 1 base, with 4 bases left between them. This CDR3 comprises 14 residues. The rearrangement links TRBV12-3 or TRBV12-4 to TRBJ2-1; D gene unclear. The receptor comes from a human donor in good health (CMV status not recorded). Some clones in this sample may be carry-over from other donors' samples. The material sequenced was PBMCs. Here the CDR3 DNA reads TGTGCCAGCAGTTTAGCCTATTCCTACAATGAGCAGTTCTTC. The encoded protein is CASSLAYSYNEQFF.